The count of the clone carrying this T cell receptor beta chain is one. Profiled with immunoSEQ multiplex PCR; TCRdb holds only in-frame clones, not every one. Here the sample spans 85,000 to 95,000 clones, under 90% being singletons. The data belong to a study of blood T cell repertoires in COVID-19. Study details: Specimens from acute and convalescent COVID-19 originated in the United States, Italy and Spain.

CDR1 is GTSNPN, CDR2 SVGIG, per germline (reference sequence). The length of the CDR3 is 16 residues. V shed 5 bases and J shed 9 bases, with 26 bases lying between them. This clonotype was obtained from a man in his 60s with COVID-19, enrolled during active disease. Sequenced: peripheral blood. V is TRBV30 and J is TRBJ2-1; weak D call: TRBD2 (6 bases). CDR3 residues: CAWSWLVTTRISEQFF. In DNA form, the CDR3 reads TGTGCCTGGTCCTGGCTTGTTACGACTAGGATCAGTGAGCAGTTCTTC.